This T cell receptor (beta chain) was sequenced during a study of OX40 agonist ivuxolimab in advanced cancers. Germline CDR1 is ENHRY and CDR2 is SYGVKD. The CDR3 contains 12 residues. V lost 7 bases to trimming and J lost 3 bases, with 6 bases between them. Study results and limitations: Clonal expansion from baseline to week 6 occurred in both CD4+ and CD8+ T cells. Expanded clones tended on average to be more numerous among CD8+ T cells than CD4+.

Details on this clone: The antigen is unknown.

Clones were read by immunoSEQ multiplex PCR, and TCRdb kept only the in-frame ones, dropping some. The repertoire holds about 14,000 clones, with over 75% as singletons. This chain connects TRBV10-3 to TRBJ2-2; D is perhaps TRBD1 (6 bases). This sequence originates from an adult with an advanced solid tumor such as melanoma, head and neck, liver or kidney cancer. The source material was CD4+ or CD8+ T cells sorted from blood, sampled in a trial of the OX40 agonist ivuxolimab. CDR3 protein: CAINRDTGELFF. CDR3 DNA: TGTGCCATCAACAGGGACACCGGGGAGCTGTTTTTT.